Sequencing of this T cell receptor (beta chain) was carried out in a study of CD4 T cells in relation to SARS-CoV-2 and coronaviruses. Study in general: Median patient age was almost 40 years, spanning 21 to 72 years. Study results and caveats: SARS-CoV-2-driven expansion was significantly weaker in crossreactive than monoreactive clones. Crossreactivity was assessed only for spike protein, not other viral proteins.

Naive and memory CD4+ T cells came from enriched cryopreserved PBMCs. Note on this clone: Its specificity is unknown.

Some clones are missing from TCRdb's copy, which holds only in-frame ones; the method was immunoSEQ multiplex PCR. The table lists around 54,000 clones, under 95% of them singletons. The sequenced material came from naive CD4+ T cells from PBMCs. Specified subset: naive CD4+ T cells isolated by negative enrichment. The sequence was collected from an adult with COVID-19.

The CDR3 nucleotides are TGTGCCAGCAGCCGCGGACTAGCGGCTGACAATGAGCAGTTCTTC. It codes for CASSRGLAADNEQFF. The chain links TRBV28 to TRBJ2-1; 10 bases map to TRBD2. The CDR3 consists of 15 residues. The junction had 7 bases not matched to a gene; V was cut back by 6 bases and J by 5 bases. The germline CDR1 and CDR2 sequences are MDHEN and SYDVKM.